These T cell receptor beta chains were read from a single sample in a study of T-cell reconstitution after alpha-beta-depleted transplantation in children. TCRdb re-analysed the PCR reads in MiXCR, keeping a single row per CDR3 protein. Of roughly 300,000 distinct CDR3 sequences in the sample, nearly 10% were seen once. This sample comprised PBMCs from the stem cell graft donor, obtained from the stem cell graft. The receptors derive from a human donor who donated a stem cell graft to a child with SCID. CDR3s include the opening cysteine and the closing phenylalanine or tryptophan. Each record gives: clone size, D gene, J gene, V gene, CDR3 protein, CDR3 DNA. A D gene is named only where the DNA matches it firmly. Size is stated for part of the rows, as once, few or many counts, or as a class when the clone is expanded.

size: few
D: -
J: TRBJ2-7
V: TRBV29-1
CDR3: CSAKGDFANYEQYF
DNA: TGCAGCGCCAAGGGGGACTTCGCCAACTACGAGCAGTACTTC

size: many
D: -
J: TRBJ2-1
V: TRBV9
CDR3: CASSVIGIWGEQFF
DNA: TGTGCCAGCAGCGTAATCGGGATTTGGGGGGAGCAGTTCTTC

size: -
D: -
J: TRBJ2-5
V: TRBV9
CDR3: CASSPEVGTQYF
DNA: TGTGCCAGCAGCCCAGAGGTTGGAACCCAGTACTTC

size: few
D: TRBD1
J: TRBJ2-1
V: TRBV5-6
CDR3: CASSFTGAQEQFF
DNA: TGTGCCAGCAGCTTTACAGGGGCCCAGGAGCAGTTCTTC

size: -
D: TRBD2
J: TRBJ2-2
V: TRBV6-2/TRBV6-3
CDR3: CASSYYGTSGLSGELFF
DNA: TGTGCCAGCAGTTACTACGGGACTAGCGGGCTCTCCGGGGAGCTGTTTTTT

size: few
D: TRBD1
J: TRBJ2-2
V: TRBV4-1
CDR3: CASSQVTGGPTGELFF
DNA: TGCGCCAGCAGCCAAGTAACAGGGGGTCCGACCGGGGAGCTGTTTTTT

size: -
D: -
J: TRBJ2-1
V: TRBV27
CDR3: CASSLTGVNEQFF
DNA: TGTGCCAGCAGTTTAACAGGCGTGAATGAGCAGTTCTTC

size: many
D: -
J: TRBJ1-3
V: TRBV12-3/TRBV12-4
CDR3: CASRGENGNTIYF
DNA: TGTGCCAGCAGAGGGGAGAATGGAAACACCATATATTTT

size: few
D: -
J: TRBJ1-4
V: TRBV12-3/TRBV12-4
CDR3: CASTAPESHEKLFF
DNA: TGTGCCAGCACCGCCCCGGAGTCCCATGAAAAACTGTTTTTT

size: -
D: -
J: TRBJ2-3
V: TRBV6-1
CDR3: CASRPGWTDTQYF
DNA: TGTGCCAGCAGGCCGGGGTGGACAGATACGCAGTATTTT